Given below is one TCR beta chain in context. Its specificity is not known. This entry comes from a study of shared clonotypes between healthy human individuals. Study-wide results and caveats: Sampling used blood alone; tissue repertoires probably differ. Estimated clonotype richness was generally higher in naive than memory subsets.

Researchers ran the assay at a deep level. Sequenced by immunoSEQ multiplex PCR; TCRdb stores in-frame clones only, minus some. Of over a million clones in the sample, roughly 96% were seen once. Memory CD4+ cells were the fraction left after CD45RA+ naive selection. Sequenced sample: naive CD4+ T cells sorted from blood. Sample subset: CD45RA+ positively selected. This clonotype originated in a man younger than 40 in good health.

CDR3 residues: CASSPLAGGLGGTDTQYF. The CDR3 bases are TGTGCCAGCTCCCCCCTAGCGGGAGGCCTCGGCGGCACAGATACGCAGTATTTT. This chain uses TRBV18 with TRBJ2-3; 11 bases agree with TRBD2. The junction had 12 bases not matched to a gene; V was cut back by 6 bases and J by 1 base. This CDR3 comprises 18 residues. Germline V gene sequence: CDR1 KGHSH, CDR2 LQKENI.